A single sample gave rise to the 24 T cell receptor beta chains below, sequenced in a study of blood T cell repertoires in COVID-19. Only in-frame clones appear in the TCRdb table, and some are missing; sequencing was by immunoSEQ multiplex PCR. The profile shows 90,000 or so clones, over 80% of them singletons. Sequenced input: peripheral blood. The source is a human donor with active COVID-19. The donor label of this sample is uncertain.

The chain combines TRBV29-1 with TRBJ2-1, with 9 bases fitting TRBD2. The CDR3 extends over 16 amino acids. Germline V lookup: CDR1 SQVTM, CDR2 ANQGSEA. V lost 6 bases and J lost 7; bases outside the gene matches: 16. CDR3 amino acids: CSVRGGALQGRNEQFF. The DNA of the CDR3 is TGCAGCGTACGCGGGGGGGCCCTCCAGGGTCGAAATGAGCAGTTCTTC.

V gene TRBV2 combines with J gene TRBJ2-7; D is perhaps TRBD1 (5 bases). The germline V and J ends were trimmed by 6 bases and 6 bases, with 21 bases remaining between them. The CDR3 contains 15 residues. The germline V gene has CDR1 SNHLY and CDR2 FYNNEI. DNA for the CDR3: TGTGCCAGCAGCTCCGGTCCAGGGCAGTCCACCGAGCAGTACTTC. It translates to CASSSGPGQSTEQYF.

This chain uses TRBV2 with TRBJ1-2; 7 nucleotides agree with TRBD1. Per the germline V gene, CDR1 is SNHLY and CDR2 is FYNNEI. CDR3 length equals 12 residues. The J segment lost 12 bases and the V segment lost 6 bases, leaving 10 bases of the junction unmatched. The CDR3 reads CASRENRGRNTF. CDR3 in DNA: TGTGCCAGCAGAGAGAACAGGGGAAGGAACACCTTC. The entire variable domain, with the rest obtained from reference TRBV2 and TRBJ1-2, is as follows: EPEVTQTPSHQVTQMGQEVILRCVPISNHLYFYWYRQILGQKVEFLVSFYNNEISEKSEIFDDQFSVERPDGSNFTLKIRSTKLEDSAMYFCASRENRGRNTFGSGTRLTVV.

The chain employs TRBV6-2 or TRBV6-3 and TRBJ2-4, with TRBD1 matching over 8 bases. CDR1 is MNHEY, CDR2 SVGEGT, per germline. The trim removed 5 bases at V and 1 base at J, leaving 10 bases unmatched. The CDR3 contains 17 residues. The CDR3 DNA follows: TGTGCCAGCAGTCAACAGACAGGGGCGAGGGCCAAAAACATTCAGTACTTC. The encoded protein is CASSQQTGARAKNIQYF.

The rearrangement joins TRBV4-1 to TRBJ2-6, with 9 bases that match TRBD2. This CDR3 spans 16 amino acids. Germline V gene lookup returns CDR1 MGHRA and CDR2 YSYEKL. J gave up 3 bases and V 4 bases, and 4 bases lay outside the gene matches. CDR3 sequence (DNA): TGCGCCAGCAGCCCGCGGGGGGGCAGTGGGGCCAACGTCCTGACTTTC. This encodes CASSPRGGSGANVLTF.

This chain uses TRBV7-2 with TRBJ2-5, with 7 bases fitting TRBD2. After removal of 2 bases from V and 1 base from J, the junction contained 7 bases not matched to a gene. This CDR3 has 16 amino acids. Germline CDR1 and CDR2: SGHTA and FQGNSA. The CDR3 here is CASSLRWGGFQETQYF. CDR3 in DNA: TGTGCCAGCAGCTTACGATGGGGGGGGTTCCAAGAGACCCAGTACTTC.

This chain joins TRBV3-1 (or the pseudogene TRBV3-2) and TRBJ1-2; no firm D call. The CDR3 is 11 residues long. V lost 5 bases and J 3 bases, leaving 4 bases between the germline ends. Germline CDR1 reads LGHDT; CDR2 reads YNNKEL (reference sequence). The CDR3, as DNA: TGTGCCAGCAGCAGCGACTATGGCTACACCTTC. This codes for CASSSDYGYTF.

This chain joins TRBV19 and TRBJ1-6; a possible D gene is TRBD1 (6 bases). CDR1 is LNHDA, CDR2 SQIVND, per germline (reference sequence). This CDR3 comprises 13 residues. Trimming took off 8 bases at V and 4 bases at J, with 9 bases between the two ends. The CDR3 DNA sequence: TGTGCCAGTCGCGGACAGTATAATTCACCCCTCCACTTT. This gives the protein CASRGQYNSPLHF.

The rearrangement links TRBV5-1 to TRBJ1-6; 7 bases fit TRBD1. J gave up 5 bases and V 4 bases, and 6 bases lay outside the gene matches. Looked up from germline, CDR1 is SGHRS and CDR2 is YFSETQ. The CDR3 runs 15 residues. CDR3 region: CASSAAGTDNSPLHF. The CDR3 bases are TGCGCCAGCAGCGCGGCCGGGACAGATAATTCACCCCTCCACTTT.

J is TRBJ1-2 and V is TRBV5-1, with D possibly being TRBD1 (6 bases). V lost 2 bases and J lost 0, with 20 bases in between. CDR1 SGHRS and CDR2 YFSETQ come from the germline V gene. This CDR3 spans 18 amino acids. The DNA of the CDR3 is TGCGCCAGCAGCTTTCGGACAGCCGGGATTGGGGCTAACTATGGCTACACCTTC. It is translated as CASSFRTAGIGANYGYTF.

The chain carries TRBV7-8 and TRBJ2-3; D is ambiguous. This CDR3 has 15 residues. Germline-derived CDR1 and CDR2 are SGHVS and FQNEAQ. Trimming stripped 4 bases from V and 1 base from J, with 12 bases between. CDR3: CASSSGRVGTDTQYF. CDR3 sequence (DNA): TGTGCCAGCAGCTCCGGTCGAGTTGGCACAGATACGCAGTATTTT. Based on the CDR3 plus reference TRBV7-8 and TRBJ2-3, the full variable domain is GAGVSQSPRYKVAKRGQDVALRCDPISGHVSLFWYQQALGQGPEFLTYFQNEAQLDKSGLPSDRFFAERPEGSVSTLKIQRTQQEDSAVYLCASSSGRVGTDTQYFGPGTRLTVL.

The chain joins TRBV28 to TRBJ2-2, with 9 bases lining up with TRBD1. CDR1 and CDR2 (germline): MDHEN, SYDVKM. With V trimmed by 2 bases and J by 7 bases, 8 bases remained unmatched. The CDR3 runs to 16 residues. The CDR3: CASSLIWTGEGGELFF. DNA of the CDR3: TGTGCCAGCAGTTTAATTTGGACAGGGGAGGGCGGGGAGCTGTTTTTT.

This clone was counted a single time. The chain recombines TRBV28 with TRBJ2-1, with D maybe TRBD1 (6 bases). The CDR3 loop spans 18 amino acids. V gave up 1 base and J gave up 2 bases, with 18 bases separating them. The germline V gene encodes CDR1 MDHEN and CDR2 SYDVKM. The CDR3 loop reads CASSLFGGPHQTYNEQFF. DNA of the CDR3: TGTGCCAGCAGTTTATTTGGGGGCCCCCACCAAACCTACAATGAGCAGTTCTTC.

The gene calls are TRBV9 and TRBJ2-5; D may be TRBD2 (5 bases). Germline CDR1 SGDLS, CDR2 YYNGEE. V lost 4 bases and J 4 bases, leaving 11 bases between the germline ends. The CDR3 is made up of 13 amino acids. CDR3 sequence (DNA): TGTGCCAGCAGCCGCTCGGCGGGAGAGACCCAGTACTTC. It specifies CASSRSAGETQYF.

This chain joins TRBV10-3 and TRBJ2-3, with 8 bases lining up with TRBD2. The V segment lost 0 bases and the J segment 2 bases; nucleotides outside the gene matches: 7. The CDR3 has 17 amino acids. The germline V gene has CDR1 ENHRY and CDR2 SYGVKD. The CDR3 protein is CAISESIGGGSTDTQYF. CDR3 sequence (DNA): TGTGCCATCAGTGAGTCGATTGGCGGGGGGTCCACAGATACGCAGTATTTT.

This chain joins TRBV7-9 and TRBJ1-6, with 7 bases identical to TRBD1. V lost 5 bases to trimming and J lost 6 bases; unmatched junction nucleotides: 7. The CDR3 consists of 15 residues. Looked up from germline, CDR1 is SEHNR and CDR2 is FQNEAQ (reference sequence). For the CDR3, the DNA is TGTGCCAGCAGCCCTAGGACAGGATCTAATTCACCCCTCCACTTT. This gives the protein CASSPRTGSNSPLHF. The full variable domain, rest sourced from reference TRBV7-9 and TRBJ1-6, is DTGVSQNPRHKITKRGQNVTFRCDPISEHNRLYWYRQTLGQGPEFLTYFQNEAQLEKSRLLSDRFSAERPKGSFSTLEIQRTEQGDSAMYLCASSPRTGSNSPLHFGNGTRLTVT.

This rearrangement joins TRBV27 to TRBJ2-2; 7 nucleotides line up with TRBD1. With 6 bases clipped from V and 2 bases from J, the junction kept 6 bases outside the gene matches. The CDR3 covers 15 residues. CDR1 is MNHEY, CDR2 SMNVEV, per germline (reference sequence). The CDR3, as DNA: TGTGCCAGCAGAACGGGACAGATAAACACCGGGGAGCTGTTTTTT. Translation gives CASRTGQINTGELFF.

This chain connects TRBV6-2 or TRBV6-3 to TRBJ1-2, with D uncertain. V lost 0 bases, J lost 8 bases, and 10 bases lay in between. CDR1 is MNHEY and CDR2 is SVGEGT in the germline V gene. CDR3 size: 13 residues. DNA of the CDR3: TGTGCCAGCAGTTACTCGAGCAGGCCAGGCTACACCTTC. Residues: CASSYSSRPGYTF.

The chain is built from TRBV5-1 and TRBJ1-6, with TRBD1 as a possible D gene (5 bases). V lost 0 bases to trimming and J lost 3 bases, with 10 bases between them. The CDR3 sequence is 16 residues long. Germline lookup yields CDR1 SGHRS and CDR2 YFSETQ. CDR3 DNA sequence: TGCGCCAGCAGCTTGGGCAGGGCCAACTATAATTCACCCCTCCACTTT. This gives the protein CASSLGRANYNSPLHF.

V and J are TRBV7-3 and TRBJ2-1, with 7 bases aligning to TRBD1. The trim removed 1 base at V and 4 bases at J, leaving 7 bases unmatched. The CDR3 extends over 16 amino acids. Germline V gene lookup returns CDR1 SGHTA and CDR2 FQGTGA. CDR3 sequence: CASSLNQGVVYNEQFF. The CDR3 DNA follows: TGTGCCAGCAGCTTAAATCAGGGGGTCGTGTACAATGAGCAGTTCTTC.

CDR3 in amino acids: CASSPLRSQDTQYF. The CDR3 DNA follows: TGTGCCAGCTCACCACTTCGGTCGCAAGATACGCAGTATTTT. The chain recombines TRBV18 with TRBJ2-3; D is undetermined. Looked up from germline, CDR1 is KGHSH and CDR2 is LQKENI. This CDR3 is built from 14 residues. V was clipped by 1 base and J by 5 bases, with 10 bases between them.

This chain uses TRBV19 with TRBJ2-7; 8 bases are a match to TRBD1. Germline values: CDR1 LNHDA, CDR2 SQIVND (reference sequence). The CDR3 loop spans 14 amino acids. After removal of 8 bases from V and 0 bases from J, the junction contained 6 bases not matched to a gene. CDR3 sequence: CASGGTGRSYEQYF. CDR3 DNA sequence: TGTGCCAGTGGCGGGACAGGACGCTCCTACGAGCAGTACTTC. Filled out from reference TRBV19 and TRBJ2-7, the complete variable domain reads DGGITQSPKYLFRKEGQNVTLSCEQNLNHDAMYWYRQDPGQGLRLIYYSQIVNDFQKGDIAEGYSVSREKKESFPLTVTSAQKNPTAFYLCASGGTGRSYEQYFGPGTRLTVT.

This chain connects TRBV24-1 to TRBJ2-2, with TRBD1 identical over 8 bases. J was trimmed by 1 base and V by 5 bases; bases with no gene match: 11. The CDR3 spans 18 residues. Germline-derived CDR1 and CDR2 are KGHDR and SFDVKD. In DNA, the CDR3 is TGTGCCACCAGTGCCGGACCGGGACAGGAGATGAACACCGGGGAGCTGTTTTTT. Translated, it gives CATSAGPGQEMNTGELFF.

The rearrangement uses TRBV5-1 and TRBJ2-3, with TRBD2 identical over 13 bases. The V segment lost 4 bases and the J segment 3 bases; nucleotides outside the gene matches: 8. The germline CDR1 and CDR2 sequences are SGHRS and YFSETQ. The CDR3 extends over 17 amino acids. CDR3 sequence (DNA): TGCGCCAGCAGCCCTAGACCACTAGCGGGGGGGACAGATACGCAGTATTTT. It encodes CASSPRPLAGGTDTQYF. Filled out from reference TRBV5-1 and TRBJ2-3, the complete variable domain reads KAGVTQTPRYLIKTRGQQVTLSCSPISGHRSVSWYQQTPGQGLQFLFEYFSETQRNKGNFPGRFSGRQFSNSRSEMNVSTLELGDSALYLCASSPRPLAGGTDTQYFGPGTRLTVL.